The sequence of this T cell receptor (beta chain) was determined in a study of blood T cell repertoires in COVID-19. The V end was cut by 4 bases, the J end by 7 bases, with 17 bases between. The CDR3 is 15 amino acids. Per the germline V gene, CDR1 is SGHRS and CDR2 is YFSETQ. Only in-frame clones appear in the TCRdb table, and some are missing; sequencing was by immunoSEQ multiplex PCR. The profile covers 250,000 to 350,000 clones, with more than 75% appearing a single time and approximately 8.1% taken by the ten largest. This receptor was obtained from a woman between 45 and 65 years old who had recovered from COVID-19. The chain recombines TRBV5-1 with TRBJ2-2; D may be TRBD1 (5 bases). Sequencing was carried out using peripheral blood. The CDR3 reads CASSPDRPRVGELFF. CDR3 in DNA: TGCGCCAGCAGCCCCGACAGACCTAGGGTCGGGGAGCTGTTTTTT.